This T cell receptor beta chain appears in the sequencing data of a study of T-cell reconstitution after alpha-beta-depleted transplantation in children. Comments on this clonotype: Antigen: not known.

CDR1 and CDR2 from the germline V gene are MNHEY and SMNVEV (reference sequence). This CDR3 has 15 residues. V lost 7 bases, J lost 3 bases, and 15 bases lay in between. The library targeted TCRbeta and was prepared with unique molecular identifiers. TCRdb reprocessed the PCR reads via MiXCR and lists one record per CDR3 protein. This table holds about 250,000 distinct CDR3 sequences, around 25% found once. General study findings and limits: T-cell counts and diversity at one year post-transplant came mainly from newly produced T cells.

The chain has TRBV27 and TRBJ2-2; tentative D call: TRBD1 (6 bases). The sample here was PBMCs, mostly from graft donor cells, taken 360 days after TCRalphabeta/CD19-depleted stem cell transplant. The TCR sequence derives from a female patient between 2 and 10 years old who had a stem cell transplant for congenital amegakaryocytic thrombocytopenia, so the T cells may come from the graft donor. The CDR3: CASIVAGEHTGELFF. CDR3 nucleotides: TGTGCCAGCATCGTGGCAGGGGAACACACCGGGGAGCTGTTTTTT.